This TCR beta chain was sequenced in a study of T cell responses to AZD1222 COVID-19 vaccine. Overall study findings and caveats: Of spike-specific TCRs, nearly half reportedly target regions left unmutated in variants. Spike-wide vaccine-associated CD4 TCRs dominated at 160-218 and 743-854.

Points on this clone: Its antigen is not known.

With 5 bases removed from V and 3 bases from J, the gap between germline ends came to 7 bases. The germline V gene has CDR1 GTSNPN and CDR2 SVGIG (reference sequence). CDR3 size: 11 residues. Produced via immunoSEQ multiplex PCR; TCRdb's table is partial and in-frame only. Of around 100,000 clones detected, 70% to 90% appear once; the ten largest clones hold 4% to 4.5%. The chain carries TRBV30 and TRBJ1-1, with D possibly matching TRBD1 (5 bases). Specimen: peripheral blood, collected on day 0 of MenACWY control vaccination. This sequence was found in an adult in good health. The CDR3 sequence: CAWHRYTEAFF. The CDR3 DNA reads as TGTGCCTGGCACAGGTACACTGAAGCTTTCTTT.